One sample yielded the 21 T cell receptor beta chains listed below, sequenced in a study of Ad26.COV2.S vaccination and SARS-CoV-2 variants. Treatment of the sample: 19 received Ad26.COV2.S at low or high dose, single or two shots; roughly five received placebo; per-sample allocation not given. Sampling was done on day 63 after the first vaccine or placebo injection. TCRdb's table, derived via immunoSEQ multiplex PCR, lists solely in-frame clones and lacks some. The table has 300,000 to 400,000 clones, around 84% seen once. Sequenced here: peripheral blood, sampled in a trial of Ad26.COV2.S vaccine versus placebo. Receptor source: a person aged 18-65 years who received the Ad26.COV2.S COVID-19 vaccine or a placebo.

The chain recombines TRBV19 with TRBJ2-7, with no clear D. V was clipped by 2 bases and J by 0 bases, with 8 bases between them. This CDR3 has 14 residues. Germline V lookup: CDR1 LNHDA, CDR2 SQIVND (reference sequence). CDR3 coding DNA: TGTGCCAGTAGTATAAGGGTGGGCTCCTACGAGCAGTACTTC. Protein: CASSIRVGSYEQYF.

The chain couples TRBV7-6 to TRBJ1-5, with D uncertain. The CDR3 is 16 residues long. V shed 5 bases and J shed 3 bases, with 17 bases lying between them. The germline CDR1 and CDR2 sequences are SGHVS and FNYEAQ. CDR3 loop: CASSPDRAGINQPQHF. The DNA of the CDR3 is TGTGCCAGCAGCCCCGATAGGGCAGGCATCAATCAGCCCCAGCATTTT.

V usage is TRBV4-3 and J usage is TRBJ1-5; D remains ambiguous. Trimming cost V 0 bases and J 3 bases, with 9 bases left between them. The CDR3 sequence is 15 residues long. CDR1 and CDR2 (germline): LGHNA, YSLEER. The CDR3 is CASSQDFGINQPQHF. The CDR3 region has the DNA TGCGCCAGCAGCCAAGATTTCGGGATCAATCAGCCCCAGCATTTT.

The chain joins TRBV18 to TRBJ1-2; unclear D gene. The CDR3 length is 16 residues. The V gene's germline CDR1 is KGHSH and CDR2 LQKENI. The ends were cut back, 6 bases at V and 5 bases at J, with 22 bases in the middle. The CDR3, as DNA: TGTGCCAGCTCCCAATACAAACTTACTGCGGGGTATGGCTACACCTTC. It specifies CASSQYKLTAGYGYTF. The entire variable domain, with the rest obtained from reference TRBV18 and TRBJ1-2, is as follows: NAGVMQNPRHLVRRRGQEARLRCSPMKGHSHVYWYRQLPEEGLKFMVYLQKENIIDESGMPKERFSAEFPKEGPSILRIQQVVRGDSAAYFCASSQYKLTAGYGYTFGSGTRLTVV.

This rearrangement joins TRBV5-4 to TRBJ2-5, with D tentatively TRBD1 (6 bases). The V gene's germline CDR1 is SGHNT and CDR2 YYREEE (reference sequence). The germline V and J ends were trimmed by 2 bases and 5 bases, with 19 bases remaining between them. The CDR3 is 16 residues long. The CDR3 loop reads CASSFGRQGSGETQYF. For the CDR3, the DNA is TGTGCCAGCAGCTTCGGTCGTCAGGGGTCAGGGGAGACCCAGTACTTC.

Worth noting for this clone: This may arise from a read error, as a much more abundant clone is one base away. Other DNA sequences of this sample code for an identical CDR3. The chain carries TRBV5-1 and TRBJ2-7, with TRBD2 identical over 9 bases. The germline V gene encodes CDR1 SGHRS and CDR2 YFSETQ. CDR3 length: 14 residues. The V gene end was trimmed by 2 bases and the J gene end by 0 bases; junction bases not matched to a gene: 0. The DNA of the CDR3 is TGCGCCAGCAGCTTAGCGGGGGGCTCCTACGAGCAGTACTTC. Translating it yields CASSLAGGSYEQYF.

This chain uses TRBV3-1 (or the pseudogene TRBV3-2) with TRBJ2-7; 9 bases agree with TRBD1. The germline CDR1 and CDR2 sequences are LGHDT and YNNKEL (reference sequence). Trimming took 3 bases from V and 3 from J; bases not matched to a gene: 3. The length of the CDR3 is 14 residues. CDR3 protein: CASSHRTGVYEQYF. For the CDR3, the DNA is TGTGCCAGCAGCCATAGGACAGGGGTCTACGAGCAGTACTTC.

This clone has only a few counts. The CDR3: CASSHGTSGAYEQYF. The CDR3 nucleotides read TGCGCCAGCAGCCACGGGACTAGCGGGGCCTACGAGCAGTACTTC. J is TRBJ2-7 and V is TRBV4-3, with 13 positions matching TRBD2. The V gene's germline CDR1 is LGHNA and CDR2 YSLEER. The CDR3 totals 15 residues. V trimming: 3 bases; J trimming: 2 bases; junction bases outside the gene matches: 1.

CDR3 nucleotides: TGTGCCAGCAGTGAGGGGGCCTGGGAGACCCAGTACTTC. Protein: CASSEGAWETQYF. V usage is TRBV6-1 and J usage is TRBJ2-5; TRBD1 is a possible D gene (6 bases). The CDR3 spans 13 residues. Per the germline V gene, CDR1 is MNHNS and CDR2 is SASEGT. V was trimmed by 3 bases and J by 5 bases, leaving 10 bases between them.

The chain has TRBV19 and TRBJ1-1; a weak D match, TRBD1 (5 bases). In germline, CDR1 is LNHDA, CDR2 SQIVND (reference sequence). The CDR3 spans 15 residues. V lost 6 bases and J lost 4, with 18 bases in between. The CDR3 DNA is TGTGCCAGTAGCCTCGGCGGGGGAACTGGCACTGAAGCTTTCTTT. Translated: CASSLGGGTGTEAFF.

Concerning this clone itself: The same CDR3 can be traced to other DNA sequences in this sample. The gene calls are TRBV6-5 and TRBJ2-5; D unclear. In germline, CDR1 is MNHEY, CDR2 SVGAGI. Trimming pared 4 bases from V and 1 base from J, leaving 7 bases between. The CDR3 loop spans 13 amino acids. The CDR3 loop reads CASSFGSQETQYF. The CDR3 DNA reads as TGTGCCAGCAGTTTTGGTTCCCAAGAGACCCAGTACTTC.

V is TRBV5-5 and J is TRBJ1-6, with unresolved D. The germline CDR1 and CDR2 sequences are SGHKS and YYEKEE (reference sequence). The CDR3 covers 14 residues. V lost 3 bases and J 8 bases, leaving 12 bases between the germline ends. CDR3 sequence (DNA): TGTGCCAGCAGCTCGGACCCGCGGCATTCACCCCTCCACTTT. It encodes CASSSDPRHSPLHF.

The chain joins TRBV11-3 to TRBJ2-7, with TRBD1 identical over 10 bases. J gave up 3 bases and V 5 bases, and 10 bases lay outside the gene matches. Per the germline V gene, CDR1 is SGHNT and CDR2 is YENEEA. This CDR3 region has 16 residues. The chain's CDR3 is CASSVPIGQGVYEQYF. The CDR3 nucleotides are TGTGCCAGCAGCGTGCCCATAGGACAGGGGGTCTACGAGCAGTACTTC.

The chain carries TRBV12-5 and TRBJ1-5, with D possibly matching TRBD1 (6 bases). This CDR3 region has 14 residues. CDR1 and CDR2 (germline): LGHNT, FRNRAP. V was shortened by 7 bases and J by 7 bases, with 17 bases between the two germline ends. CDR3 protein: CASAPLQGVQPQHF. The CDR3 region has the DNA TGTGCTAGTGCCCCCTTACAGGGTGTCCAGCCCCAGCATTTT.

The gene calls are TRBV27 and TRBJ2-1; the D gene is possibly TRBD2 (7 bases). CDR1 and CDR2 from the germline V gene are MNHEY and SMNVEV (reference sequence). Trimming took off 8 bases at V and 5 bases at J, with 16 bases between the two ends. The CDR3 spans 14 residues. The CDR3 here is CASRSRGAHNEQFF. CDR3 sequence (DNA): TGTGCCAGCCGATCCCGGGGGGCCCACAATGAGCAGTTCTTC.

The gene calls are TRBV30 and TRBJ1-1; D not resolved. Germline-derived CDR1 and CDR2 are GTSNPN and SVGIG (reference sequence). The CDR3 covers 15 residues. With 0 bases removed from V and 5 bases from J, the gap between germline ends came to 16 bases. The CDR3 region is CAWSVSGRKGTEAFF. The CDR3 nucleotides are TGTGCCTGGAGTGTATCGGGCAGGAAGGGAACTGAAGCTTTCTTT.

The V gene is TRBV18, the J gene TRBJ1-5; D is undetermined. The germline V gene has CDR1 KGHSH and CDR2 LQKENI. V lost 0 bases, J lost 4 bases, and 7 bases lay in between. The CDR3 consists of 14 residues. As DNA, the CDR3 is TGTGCCAGCTCACCACCAGGAGATAATCAGCCCCAGCATTTT. It yields the protein CASSPPGDNQPQHF.

V is TRBV7-2 and J is TRBJ2-1; D not resolved. The CDR3 is made up of 13 amino acids. Germline V gene sequence: CDR1 SGHTA, CDR2 FQGNSA. The V and J ends lost 1 base and 6 bases respectively, with 7 bases between them. The CDR3 nucleotides read TGTGCCAGCAGCTTAGGAGGCATCAATGAGCAGTTCTTC. The encoded protein is CASSLGGINEQFF.

This sequence joins TRBV7-2 and TRBJ2-2; perhaps TRBD2 as D (5 bases). CDR1 is SGHTA and CDR2 is FQGNSA in the germline V gene. The ends were cut back, 4 bases at V and 0 bases at J, with 9 bases in the middle. The CDR3 runs 15 residues. CDR3 coding DNA: TGTGCCAGCAGCTCGAGGGTCGCGAACACCGGGGAGCTGTTTTTT. This encodes CASSSRVANTGELFF.

The chain uses TRBV7-9 and TRBJ1-4, with a possible D match to TRBD1 (5 bases). Deletions cut 0 bases from V and 8 bases from J, with 13 bases between. CDR1 is SEHNR, CDR2 FQNEAQ, per germline (reference sequence). This CDR3 region has 15 residues. Written as DNA, the CDR3 is TGTGCCAGCAGCTTAGCGGAGGGGCCCTGGGAAAAACTGTTTTTT. It specifies CASSLAEGPWEKLFF. Full variable domain (missing parts from reference TRBV7-9 and TRBJ1-4): DTGVSQNPRHKITKRGQNVTFRCDPISEHNRLYWYRQTLGQGPEFLTYFQNEAQLEKSRLLSDRFSAERPKGSFSTLEIQRTEQGDSAMYLCASSLAEGPWEKLFFGSGTQLSVL.

The V gene is TRBV5-8, the J gene TRBJ2-2; D not resolved. Germline V lookup: CDR1 SGHTS, CDR2 YDEGEE. Trimming left V 1 base short and J 5 bases short, with 15 bases between. The CDR3 is made up of 16 amino acids. The CDR3 bases are TGTGCCAGCAGCTTGCTAGAGGCCCCCGGAACCGGGGAGCTGTTTTTT. This codes for CASSLLEAPGTGELFF.